What follows are 32 T cell receptor beta chains derived from one specimen sequenced in a study of T cell repertoires in cytomegalovirus infection. TCRdb re-analysed the reads in MiXCR, keeping a single row per CDR3 protein. The table includes fewer than 950,000 distinct CDR3 sequences, 30% to 35% detected once. No antigen is known for these receptors. Source: cultured CD8+ T cells from PBMCs, taken from culture after CMV antigen stimulation. The receptors shown here come from a human donor in good health (CMV status not recorded). Some clones in this sample may be carry-over from other donors' samples.

This clonotype was seen only a few times. The V call is TRBV28, the J call TRBJ2-2; D call uncertain. Trimming cost V 3 bases and J 0 bases, with 8 bases left between them. CDR1 is MDHEN and CDR2 is SYDVKM in the germline V gene. There are 15 residues in the CDR3. The CDR3 protein is CASSFLTPNTGELFF. Here the CDR3 DNA reads TGTGCCAGCAGTTTCCTGACACCGAACACCGGGGAGCTGTTTTTT.

As regards this clonotype: A read error is possible here, since a much larger clone lies one base away. This sequence joins TRBV7-6 and TRBJ2-2; D is uncertain. Trimming left V 8 bases short and J 4 bases short, with 14 bases between. CDR1 is SGHVS and CDR2 is FNYEAQ in the germline V gene. There are 14 residues in the CDR3. Here the CDR3 reads CASGPIAGTGELFF. DNA of the CDR3: TGTGCCAGCGGACCCATCGCAGGCACCGGGGAGCTGTTTTTT. The full variable domain, completed using reference TRBV7-6 and TRBJ2-2, is GAGVSQSPRYKVTKRGQDVALRCDPISGHVSLYWYRQALGQGPEFLTYFNYEAQQDKSGLPNDRFSAERPEGSISTLTIQRTEQRDSAMYRCASGPIAGTGELFFGEGSRLTVL.

This chain joins TRBV5-1 and TRBJ2-3; the match to TRBD1 covers 7 bases. V lost 3 bases, J lost 4 bases, and 11 bases stayed unmatched. The germline V gene has CDR1 SGHRS and CDR2 YFSETQ. CDR3 length: 16 residues. The CDR3 loop is CASSSEGDSLPDTQYF. The CDR3 nucleotides read TGCGCCAGCAGCTCCGAGGGGGACAGTCTTCCAGATACGCAGTATTTT.

The gene calls are TRBV2 and TRBJ2-1; 10 nucleotides match TRBD2. Trimming at V came to 3 bases and at J to 9 bases, leaving 8 bases not matched to a gene. The CDR3 consists of 15 residues. Germline V gene data show CDR1 as SNHLY and CDR2 as FYNNEI. CDR3 sequence: CASSDRLAGQSEQFF. The CDR3 DNA reads as TGTGCCAGCAGTGATCGACTAGCGGGCCAGAGTGAGCAGTTCTTC. Combining the CDR3 with reference TRBV2 and TRBJ2-1 gives the whole variable domain EPEVTQTPSHQVTQMGQEVILRCVPISNHLYFYWYRQILGQKVEFLVSFYNNEISEKSEIFDDQFSVERPDGSNFTLKIRSTKLEDSAMYFCASSDRLAGQSEQFFGPGTRLTVL.

The chain combines TRBV25-1 with TRBJ2-1; 10 nucleotides match TRBD1. The V and J ends lost 1 base and 9 bases, in that order; junction bases with no gene match: 21. This CDR3 region has 20 residues. CDR1 and CDR2 from the germline V gene are MGHDK and SYGVNS. CDR3 bases: TGTGCCAGCAGTGAATTGGGACAGGGGATGCCGGGACTAGGGTACCGTGAGCAGTTCTTC. Translated, it gives CASSELGQGMPGLGYREQFF.

J is TRBJ2-2 and V is TRBV4-3; D may be TRBD1 or TRBD2 (6 bases each). Looked up from germline, CDR1 is LGHNA and CDR2 is YSLEER. Between the trimmed V and J ends, which lost 3 bases and 0 bases, there was a span of 8 bases. This CDR3 has 15 residues. DNA for the CDR3: TGCGCCAGCAGCCAGGAGGGGGCGAACACCGGGGAGCTGTTTTTT. Translation: CASSQEGANTGELFF.

The chain has TRBV7-2 and TRBJ1-2; D possibly corresponds to TRBD1 (6 bases). Per the germline V gene, CDR1 is SGHTA and CDR2 is FQGNSA. The CDR3 consists of 17 residues. Trimming took off 5 bases at V and 3 bases at J, with 22 bases between the two ends. This chain's CDR3 is CASSPGEVGDRYYGYTF. The CDR3 DNA follows: TGTGCCAGCAGCCCCGGGGAGGTCGGAGACAGGTACTATGGCTACACCTTC.

Comments on this clonotype: A read error may explain this, as a much larger clone is one base away. The chain carries TRBV7-2 and TRBJ2-5; a possible D gene is TRBD1 (5 bases). Germline CDR1 and CDR2: SGHTA and FQGNSA. CDR3 size: 12 residues. CDR3 in amino acids: CANSLGEETQYF. The DNA of the CDR3 is TGTGCCAACAGCTTAGGGGAAGAGACCCAGTACTTC.

Many counts were recorded for this clonotype. The chain joins TRBV7-2 to TRBJ2-1; D could derive from TRBD1 or TRBD2 (5 bases each). V lost 1 base and J 5 bases, leaving 12 bases between the germline ends. Germline V CDR1 and CDR2: SGHTA, FQGNSA. There are 15 residues in the CDR3. The CDR3 sequence: CASSLVYEGHNEQFF. The CDR3 DNA reads TGTGCCAGCAGCTTAGTGTACGAGGGGCACAATGAGCAGTTCTTC. Full variable domain (outside the CDR3, taken from reference TRBV7-2 and TRBJ2-1): GAGVSQSPSNKVTEKGKDVELRCDPISGHTALYWYRQSLGQGLEFLIYFQGNSAPDKSGLPSDRFSAERTGGSVSTLTIQRTQQEDSAVYLCASSLVYEGHNEQFFGPGTRLTVL.

In this sample, this clonotype turned up a few times. This chain links TRBV7-6 with TRBJ2-5; 13 bases line up with TRBD2. The V gene's germline CDR1 is SGHVS and CDR2 FNYEAQ. V was pared by 5 bases and J by 2 bases, with 11 bases of the junction left unmatched. CDR3 size: 18 residues. CDR3 amino acids: CASSLTPGLAGTQETQYF. The CDR3 bases are TGTGCCAGCAGCCTCACCCCGGGACTAGCGGGGACTCAAGAGACCCAGTACTTC.

This chain joins TRBV4-3 and TRBJ1-6, with D unclear. Germline CDR1 and CDR2: LGHNA and YSLEER. This CDR3 is built from 16 residues. V lost 1 base and J lost 7, with 14 bases in between. CDR3 in DNA: TGCGCCAGCAGCCAAGTGGGCGACTCAGGAAATTCACCCCTCCACTTT. Translation: CASSQVGDSGNSPLHF.

This clonotype appeared many times. The chain is built from TRBV7-6 and TRBJ2-2, with TRBD1 matching 11 bases. The CDR3 is 17 amino acids. V lost 5 bases to trimming and J lost 7 bases; unmatched junction nucleotides: 12. The germline gives CDR1 SGHVS, CDR2 FNYEAQ. The CDR3 loop is CASSPGMGTGGIGELFF. The CDR3 DNA follows: TGTGCCAGCAGCCCAGGAATGGGGACAGGGGGTATCGGGGAGCTGTTTTTT.

The chain couples TRBV7-6 to TRBJ2-1; 9 bases agree with TRBD2. This CDR3 has 16 residues. CDR1 and CDR2 (germline): SGHVS, FNYEAQ. J lost 0 bases, V lost 5 bases, and 5 bases had no gene match. As DNA, the CDR3 is TGTGCCAGCAGCCCCAATAGCGGGAGCTCCTACAATGAGCAGTTCTTC. Amino acid sequence: CASSPNSGSSYNEQFF.

This sequence joins TRBV27 and TRBJ1-2; D is ambiguous. This CDR3 is built from 17 residues. Trimming took 5 bases from V and 0 from J, leaving 19 bases between them. Germline loops: CDR1 MNHEY, CDR2 SMNVEV (reference sequence). CDR3 coding DNA: TGTGCCAGCAGTCCCCCGGGCTCAACCCGGGCTAACTATGGCTACACCTTC. This codes for CASSPPGSTRANYGYTF.

This chain uses TRBV6-5 with TRBJ1-2; 8 bases agree with TRBD1. CDR3 length equals 15 residues. The J segment lost 2 bases and the V segment lost 2 bases, leaving 4 bases of the junction unmatched. In germline, CDR1 is MNHEY, CDR2 SVGAGI. CDR3 loop: CASSYMGQENYGYTF. As DNA, the CDR3 is TGTGCCAGCAGTTACATGGGACAGGAGAACTATGGCTACACCTTC.

This clonotype was picked up many times. This chain joins TRBV7-3 and TRBJ1-1, with D possibly matching TRBD1 (5 bases). The germline V gene encodes CDR1 SGHTA and CDR2 FQGTGA. V shed 1 base and J shed 3 bases, with 12 bases lying between them. This CDR3 region has 15 residues. The CDR3 DNA follows: TGTGCCAGCAGCTTAAGCGCAGGGATGGACACTGAAGCTTTCTTT. This translates into CASSLSAGMDTEAFF.

The J gene is TRBJ2-2, the V gene TRBV7-9, with 9 bases aligning to TRBD2. Losses at the gene ends were 6 bases for V and 3 bases for J; bases not matched to a gene: 8. The CDR3 loop spans 16 amino acids. Germline CDR1 and CDR2: SEHNR and FQNEAQ (reference sequence). The CDR3 region is CASSTPQRGDTGELFF. The CDR3 bases are TGTGCCAGCAGTACCCCCCAGCGGGGGGACACCGGGGAGCTGTTTTTT.

This clonotype occurred a few times. This chain joins TRBV19 and TRBJ2-3, with 9 bases that match TRBD2. The CDR3 extends over 17 amino acids. V shed 5 bases, J shed 2 bases, and the junction held 11 bases outside the gene matches. The germline CDR1 and CDR2 sequences are LNHDA and SQIVND (reference sequence). CDR3 nucleotide sequence: TGTGCCAGTAGTGTCCGGAGCGGGGGGCCAAACACAGATACGCAGTATTTT. Amino acid sequence: CASSVRSGGPNTDTQYF.

This clonotype has just a few counts. This sequence joins TRBV3-1 and TRBJ2-1, with TRBD1 identical over 8 bases. V lost 7 bases to trimming and J lost 3 bases; unmatched junction nucleotides: 5. This CDR3 has 14 residues. Germline CDR1 reads LGHDT; CDR2 reads YNNKEL (reference sequence). The CDR3 sequence is CASTEDRDYNEQFF. CDR3 in DNA: TGTGCCAGCACGGAGGACAGGGACTACAATGAGCAGTTCTTC.

The chain combines TRBV14 with TRBJ1-2, with 9 bases identical to TRBD1. The CDR3 loop spans 18 amino acids. CDR1 is SGHDN and CDR2 is FVKESK in the germline V gene. Unmatched junction bases numbered 14, after V lost 3 bases and J lost 3 bases. In DNA, the CDR3 is TGTGCCAGCAGCCACCACTTCCCGGGGACAGGGAGGGACTATGGCTACACCTTC. Translation gives CASSHHFPGTGRDYGYTF.

The V gene is TRBV6-1, the J gene TRBJ1-5, with a tentative D call TRBD1 (6 bases). This CDR3 region has 14 residues. Germline lookup yields CDR1 MNHNS and CDR2 SASEGT. V lost 7 bases and J lost 5, with 15 bases in between. DNA of the CDR3: TGTGCCAGCATCGACAGGCGCATCGATCAGCCCCAGCATTTT. Its translation: CASIDRRIDQPQHF.

This clonotype was detected a few times. The chain has TRBV5-4 and TRBJ1-1; perhaps TRBD1 as D (5 bases). Germline assignment: CDR1 SGHNT and CDR2 YYREEE (reference sequence). The V end lost 4 bases, the J end lost 3 bases, and 10 bases lay between the germline ends. The CDR3 runs 13 residues. The CDR3 is CASSREGDTEAFF. The CDR3 bases are TGTGCCAGCAGCCGCGAAGGGGACACTGAAGCTTTCTTT. The full variable domain, rest sourced from reference TRBV5-4 and TRBJ1-1, is ETGVTQSPTHLIKTRGQQVTLRCSSQSGHNTVSWYQQALGQGPQFIFQYYREEENGRGNFPPRFSGLQFPNYSSELNVNALELDDSALYLCASSREGDTEAFFGQGTRLTVV.

To note about this clonotype: The junction departs from germline at one end; a sequencing error may be responsible. The CDR3 nucleotides read TGTGTCAGTAGTATATGGGACCGATACACTGAAGCTTTCTTT. It yields the protein CVSSIWDRYTEAFF. The chain couples TRBV19 to TRBJ1-1; TRBD1 is a possible D gene (5 bases). Germline V gene sequence: CDR1 LNHDA, CDR2 SQIVND (reference sequence). The CDR3 has 14 residues.

The chain links TRBV6-2 or TRBV6-3 to TRBJ2-1; TRBD1 matches 11 bases. Germline CDR1 MNHEY, CDR2 SVGEGT. The CDR3 contains 19 residues. Trimming removed 0 bases from V and 2 bases from J; junction bases left unmatched: 9. The CDR3 region has the DNA TGTGCCAGCAGTTACTCGATGGCCCCGGGACAGGGGGCCTACAATGAGCAGTTCTTC. It translates to CASSYSMAPGQGAYNEQFF.

V and J are TRBV7-6 and TRBJ1-4; 8 bases are shared with TRBD1. This CDR3 is built from 13 residues. V was pared by 5 bases and J by 10 bases, with 6 bases of the junction left unmatched. Germline-derived CDR1 and CDR2 are SGHVS and FNYEAQ. In nucleotides, the CDR3 is TGTGCCAGCAGCGGACAGGGTGGTCTAAAACTGTTTTTT. Translated, it gives CASSGQGGLKLFF.

This clonotype occurred many times. This chain connects TRBV6-1 to TRBJ2-2; TRBD1 aligns across 8 bases. CDR3 size: 16 residues. V was clipped by 2 bases and J by 6 bases; unmatched bases: 8. Germline CDR1 MNHNS, CDR2 SASEGT. The CDR3 loop is CASSERDRNYAGELFF. DNA of the CDR3: TGTGCCAGCAGTGAAAGGGACAGGAACTACGCCGGGGAGCTGTTTTTT.

The genes are TRBV7-6 and TRBJ2-5; D might be TRBD2 (6 bases). The CDR3 runs 12 residues. V lost 8 bases and J 5 bases, leaving 12 bases between the germline ends. Per germline, CDR1 SGHVS and CDR2 FNYEAQ. The CDR3 here is CASGWGRETQYF. The CDR3 DNA reads as TGTGCCAGCGGTTGGGGGAGGGAGACCCAGTACTTC. Full variable domain (outside the CDR3, taken from reference TRBV7-6 and TRBJ2-5): GAGVSQSPRYKVTKRGQDVALRCDPISGHVSLYWYRQALGQGPEFLTYFNYEAQQDKSGLPNDRFSAERPEGSISTLTIQRTEQRDSAMYRCASGWGRETQYFGPGTRLLVL.

About this clonotype itself: A much more abundant neighbour one base away suggests this may be a read error. The CDR3 DNA is TGTGCCAACAGCCCCCTAACAGGGACTAATGAAAAACTGTTTTTT. The encoded protein is CANSPLTGTNEKLFF. This chain links TRBV7-9 with TRBJ1-4, with D possibly being TRBD1 (6 bases). Germline-derived CDR1 and CDR2 are SEHNR and FQNEAQ (reference sequence). CDR3 length equals 15 residues.

For this clonotype: Possible read error: a much larger clone is one base away. V usage is TRBV7-9 and J usage is TRBJ1-1; 7 nucleotides agree with TRBD1. This CDR3 has 14 amino acids. CDR1 is SEHNR, CDR2 FQNEAQ, per germline (reference sequence). The CDR3 bases are TGTGTCAGCAGTAAGGGGGCACTGAACACTGAAGCTTTCTTT. Protein sequence: CVSSKGALNTEAFF.

The V call is TRBV6-1, the J call TRBJ1-2; D gene ambiguous. The CDR3 consists of 10 residues. Germline loops: CDR1 MNHNS, CDR2 SASEGT. V lost 4 bases to trimming and J lost 8 bases, with 5 bases between them. The CDR3 sequence is CASSVGGYTF. CDR3 nucleotide sequence: TGTGCCAGCAGTGTGGGCGGCTACACCTTC.

This clonotype has just a few counts. The chain uses TRBV25-1 and TRBJ2-3; no clear D gene. This CDR3 has 15 amino acids. Trimming pared 1 base from V and 2 bases from J, leaving 10 bases between. Germline CDR1 reads MGHDK; CDR2 reads SYGVNS. CDR3: CASSEWWQNTDTQYF. CDR3 sequence (DNA): TGTGCCAGCAGTGAATGGTGGCAAAACACAGATACGCAGTATTTT.

This chain connects TRBV7-4 to TRBJ1-2, with D unresolved. The CDR3 contains 15 residues. V lost 5 bases, J lost 4 bases, and 17 bases lay in between. CDR1 SGHVT and CDR2 SQSDAQ come from the germline V gene. Written as DNA, the CDR3 is TGTGCCAGCAGCCTCCCGGTGGCTCGGGTCTATGGCTACACCTTC. Its translation is CASSLPVARVYGYTF.